The 16 T cell receptor beta chains reported below all come from one sample, sequenced in a study of cytomegalovirus exposure and HLA in healthy donors. PCR amplification relied on 60 Vbeta primers (plus 13 Jbeta primers). Generated by immunoSEQ multiplex PCR, the TCRdb table keeps only in-frame clones and is missing some. The sample lists over 50,000 clones, roughly 83% occurring once. The sample was PBMCs. The source is a man between 35 and 55 years old in good health and CMV-seronegative.

The chain joins TRBV10-2 to TRBJ1-2; D may be TRBD1 (5 bases). Trimming took off 2 bases at V and 7 bases at J, with 11 bases between the two ends. The CDR3 covers 13 residues. CDR1 WSHSY and CDR2 SAAADI come from the germline V gene. The CDR3 sequence: CASSEVGVRGYTF. The CDR3 DNA reads as TGCGCCAGCAGTGAGGTAGGGGTCCGTGGCTACACCTTC.

The chain is built from TRBV28 and TRBJ1-3; TRBD1 might be the D (5 bases). CDR3 length: 13 residues. The V gene's germline CDR1 is MDHEN and CDR2 SYDVKM. Trimming pared 6 bases from V and 9 bases from J, leaving 15 bases between. The CDR3 sequence is CASSLGAGSTIYF. CDR3 coding DNA: TGTGCCAGCAGCCTAGGGGCCGGGAGCACCATATATTTT.

With regard to this clone: One end of the junction does not line up with germline, which may come from a read error. This rearrangement joins TRBV5-1 to TRBJ2-3; D remains unclear. This CDR3 comprises 15 residues. Germline assignment: CDR1 SGHRS and CDR2 YFSETQ. CDR3 region: CAGSTRGEFTDTQYF. The CDR3 DNA sequence: TGCGCCGGCAGTACTCGCGGCGAATTCACAGATACGCAGTATTTT.

The table lists this clone with a few counts. J is TRBJ1-6 and V is TRBV5-6; D unclear. This CDR3 contains 15 residues. Per germline, CDR1 SGHDT and CDR2 YYEEEE. With 5 bases removed from V and 5 bases from J, the gap between germline ends came to 14 bases. The DNA of the CDR3 is TGTGCCAGCAGTCCGGGTGTGATTAATAATTCACCCCTCCACTTT. It translates to CASSPGVINNSPLHF. Full variable domain (rest looked up from reference TRBV5-6 and TRBJ1-6): DAGVTQSPTHLIKTRGQQVTLRCSPKSGHDTVSWYQQALGQGPQFIFQYYEEEERQRGNFPDRFSGHQFPNYSSELNVNALLLGDSALYLCASSPGVINNSPLHFGNGTRLTVT.

This clone has only a few counts. V gene TRBV10-3 combines with J gene TRBJ2-6; D is possibly TRBD1 (6 bases). In germline, CDR1 is ENHRY, CDR2 SYGVKD. The ends were cut back, 3 bases at V and 0 bases at J, with 9 bases in the middle. The CDR3 loop spans 16 amino acids. CDR3 in DNA: TGTGCCATCAGTGATTGGACAGCCTCTGGGGCCAACGTCCTGACTTTC. This translates into CAISDWTASGANVLTF.

The chain links TRBV27 to TRBJ1-5, with 7 bases lining up with TRBD1. The CDR3 totals 16 residues. V was clipped by 5 bases and J by 0 bases; unmatched bases: 7. Germline V CDR1 and CDR2: MNHEY, SMNVEV (reference sequence). The CDR3 loop reads CASSTRQGGSNQPQHF. DNA for the CDR3: TGTGCCAGCAGTACCCGACAGGGTGGTAGCAATCAGCCCCAGCATTTT.

The rearrangement links TRBV18 to TRBJ2-1; 7 nucleotides match TRBD1. Germline lookup yields CDR1 KGHSH and CDR2 LQKENI. The V segment lost 4 bases and the J segment 0 bases; nucleotides outside the gene matches: 3. This CDR3 is 15 amino acids long. The CDR3 loop reads CASSQGQSSYNEQFF. The DNA for the CDR3 is TGTGCCAGCTCACAGGGACAGAGCTCCTACAATGAGCAGTTCTTC.

This clone was seen a handful of times. The chain has TRBV6-1 and TRBJ1-5; D perhaps matches TRBD1 (6 bases). Trimming cost V 2 bases and J 6 bases, with 11 bases left between them. The CDR3 has 14 amino acids. Germline V gene data show CDR1 as MNHNS and CDR2 as SASEGT. CDR3 amino acids: CASSEMTGIQPQHF. In nucleotides, the CDR3 is TGTGCCAGCAGTGAAATGACAGGTATTCAGCCCCAGCATTTT.

The chain links TRBV14 to TRBJ2-3, with 7 bases fitting TRBD2. V lost 4 bases to trimming and J lost 1 base; unmatched junction nucleotides: 2. The CDR3 loop spans 14 amino acids. Germline values: CDR1 SGHDN, CDR2 FVKESK. In DNA, the CDR3 is TGTGCCAGCAGCCGGGCGGGGGGCACAGATACGCAGTATTTT. It specifies CASSRAGGTDTQYF.

The chain joins TRBV9 to TRBJ1-1; the D gene is possibly TRBD1 (6 bases). The V gene lost 4 bases and the J gene lost 2 bases, with 15 bases spanning the gap. Germline assignment: CDR1 SGDLS and CDR2 YYNGEE. The CDR3 spans 15 residues. The CDR3, as DNA: TGTGCCAGCAGCACTGGGGGGGCAGGCAACACTGAAGCTTTCTTT. The encoded protein is CASSTGGAGNTEAFF.

The chain employs TRBV7-2 and TRBJ1-4, with D possibly being TRBD1 (5 bases). Between the trimmed V and J ends, which lost 3 bases and 4 bases, there was a span of 12 bases. Germline V gene sequence: CDR1 SGHTA, CDR2 FQGNSA. This CDR3 is built from 15 residues. The CDR3 is CASSFLSGINEKLFF. DNA for the CDR3: TGTGCCAGCAGCTTTTTATCAGGGATTAATGAAAAACTGTTTTTT. Full variable domain (missing parts from reference TRBV7-2 and TRBJ1-4): GAGVSQSPSNKVTEKGKDVELRCDPISGHTALYWYRQSLGQGLEFLIYFQGNSAPDKSGLPSDRFSAERTGGSVSTLTIQRTQQEDSAVYLCASSFLSGINEKLFFGSGTQLSVL.

This chain links TRBV5-5 with TRBJ2-6, with D perhaps matching TRBD2 (5 bases). With 6 bases removed from V and 3 bases from J, the gap between germline ends came to 16 bases. Germline V CDR1 and CDR2: SGHKS, YYEKEE (reference sequence). The CDR3 is made up of 16 amino acids. CDR3 region: CASTHWWGVGANVLTF. The CDR3 nucleotides are TGTGCCAGCACCCATTGGTGGGGAGTTGGGGCCAACGTCCTGACTTTC.

This clone has more than one count but fewer than ten. This sequence joins TRBV19 and TRBJ1-2; 7 positions match TRBD1. This CDR3 is built from 15 residues. Germline CDR1 is LNHDA and CDR2 is SQIVND (reference sequence). The V gene end was trimmed by 1 base and the J gene end by 2 bases; junction bases not matched to a gene: 4. The CDR3: CASSIGGDRNYGYTF. CDR3 coding DNA: TGTGCCAGTAGTATAGGCGGGGACAGAAACTATGGCTACACCTTC.

The CDR3 region has the DNA TGTGCCAGCAGCGACCGGGGGACCCAGTACTTC. Translation gives CASSDRGTQYF. The genes are TRBV9 and TRBJ2-5; possibly TRBD2 for D (5 bases). There are 11 residues in the CDR3. V lost 3 bases, J lost 7 bases, and 7 bases lay in between. In germline, CDR1 is SGDLS, CDR2 YYNGEE.

Regarding this clone: At one boundary the junction diverges from the germline segment, which might be a read error. The gene calls are TRBV7-9 and TRBJ1-1; D possibly corresponds to TRBD1 (6 bases). Looked up from germline, CDR1 is SEHNR and CDR2 is FQNEAQ (reference sequence). The CDR3 consists of 12 residues. In DNA, the CDR3 is TGTTCCAGCAGCCCACCAGGGGTTGAAGCTTTCTTT. It specifies CSSSPPGVEAFF.

V is TRBV15 and J is TRBJ2-2; no clear D. The CDR3 spans 15 residues. The germline gives CDR1 LNHNV, CDR2 YYDKDF (reference sequence). V was pared by 0 bases and J by 1 base, with 6 bases between. DNA for the CDR3: TGTGCCACCAGCAGAGACAACAGGAACACCGGGGAGCTGTTTTTT. This encodes CATSRDNRNTGELFF.